This TCR beta chain was recorded in a study of metastatic and nonmetastatic thyroid tumors. Study context: The comparison covered peripheral blood and tumor or nodule tissue in malignant and benign thyroid patients.

This clone was seen a few times. Its target is unknown. Just one base apart from a much larger clone, this may be a read error. Overall study results and limits: Patients with malignant thyroid tumors reportedly had significantly higher TCR beta diversity than those with benign nodules, in blood and tumor.

Patients were all untreated before their thyroid surgery. The V and J ends lost 8 bases and 4 bases respectively, with 13 bases between them. CDR3 length: 13 amino acids. Germline values: CDR1 MDHEN, CDR2 SYDVKM. Study processing details: Building a distant-metastasis classifier for papillary thyroid cancer drew on CDR3 differences across clinicopathological groups. TCRdb re-analyzed the PCR reads through MiXCR. These V and J calls are TCRdb output, not the study's own analysis. The data hold 53,000 or so clones, with roughly 20% observed a single time. The sequence was obtained from a female donor with papillary thyroid cancer or a benign thyroid nodule (not recorded which). Some clones in this sample may be carry-over from other donors' samples. Sequenced: blood. The rearrangement uses TRBV28 and TRBJ2-3; D is unresolved. As DNA, the CDR3 is TGTGCCAGCGGTACACGGCCAGCAGATACGCAGTATTTT. This codes for CASGTRPADTQYF.